One sample yielded the 10 T cell receptor beta chains listed below, sequenced in a study of T cell repertoires in cytomegalovirus infection. TCRdb fed the reads into MiXCR, producing one record per CDR3 protein. The sample records about 900,000 distinct CDR3 sequences, around 32% being singletons. What these receptors recognize is not known. This specimen consisted of cultured CD8+ T cells from PBMCs, obtained from culture after CMV antigen stimulation. Receptors were obtained from a human donor in good health (CMV status not recorded). Some clones in this sample may be carry-over from other donors' samples.

With respect to this clonotype: A much bigger clone sits one base away, suggesting this may be a read error. J is TRBJ1-1 and V is TRBV19; D is unresolved. The V gene's germline CDR1 is LNHDA and CDR2 SQIVND (reference sequence). V was pared by 9 bases and J by 3 bases, with 8 bases between. This CDR3 comprises 11 residues. CDR3 protein: CASGWYTEAFF. The CDR3 coding sequence is TGTGCCAGCGGCTGGTACACTGAAGCTTTCTTT.

There are a few counts of this clonotype. The gene calls are TRBV3-1 and TRBJ2-1, with D hard to call. V gave up 8 bases and J gave up 0 bases, with 11 bases separating them. This CDR3 has 14 residues. Germline CDR1 LGHDT, CDR2 YNNKEL (reference sequence). Here the CDR3 reads CASGDTFSYNEQFF. DNA for the CDR3: TGTGCCAGCGGTGACACCTTCTCCTACAATGAGCAGTTCTTC.

This chain uses TRBV7-6 with TRBJ1-2; possibly TRBD1 for D (6 bases). Trimming cost V 4 bases and J 4 bases, with 22 bases left between them. This CDR3 region has 17 residues. Germline CDR1 SGHVS, CDR2 FNYEAQ. The CDR3 protein is CASSSSGQTNLLYGYTF. The CDR3, as DNA: TGTGCCAGCAGCTCGTCCGGACAGACTAATTTACTCTATGGCTACACCTTC. The entire variable domain, with the rest obtained from reference TRBV7-6 and TRBJ1-2, is as follows: GAGVSQSPRYKVTKRGQDVALRCDPISGHVSLYWYRQALGQGPEFLTYFNYEAQQDKSGLPNDRFSAERPEGSISTLTIQRTEQRDSAMYRCASSSSGQTNLLYGYTFGSGTRLTVV.

This clonotype has a handful of counts. The CDR3 region is CASSMVGGLSTDTQYF. The CDR3 DNA follows: TGTGCCAGTAGTATGGTCGGCGGGCTTAGCACAGATACGCAGTATTTT. The genes are TRBV19 and TRBJ2-3, with TRBD2 as a possible D gene (5 bases). The germline CDR1 and CDR2 sequences are LNHDA and SQIVND (reference sequence). CDR3 length equals 16 residues. V lost 3 bases and J lost 0, with 13 bases in between.

The chain recombines TRBV7-9 with TRBJ2-3; TRBD2 matches at 10 bases. Germline V CDR1 and CDR2: SEHNR, FQNEAQ (reference sequence). This CDR3 has 16 amino acids. J lost 2 bases, V lost 5 bases, and 7 bases had no gene match. The CDR3 here is CASSTVAGGPTDTQYF. DNA for the CDR3: TGTGCCAGCAGCACCGTAGCGGGGGGTCCCACAGATACGCAGTATTTT.

This clonotype was counted at least ten times. A read error may account for a junction end that differs from germline. The chain carries TRBV7-7 and TRBJ2-3; 7 bases line up with TRBD1. CDR1 SSHAT and CDR2 FNYEAQ come from the germline V gene (reference sequence). The CDR3 loop spans 16 amino acids. The CDR3 bases are TGTGCTAGCAGCTTAGACATCCAGGGGGGCACAGATACGCAGTATTTT. It is translated as CASSLDIQGGTDTQYF.

This clonotype occurred once. The rearrangement joins TRBV7-6 to TRBJ2-5, with TRBD1 identical over 8 bases. V trimming: 5 bases; J trimming: 0 bases; junction bases outside the gene matches: 8. CDR3 length equals 16 residues. Germline values: CDR1 SGHVS, CDR2 FNYEAQ. The CDR3 DNA follows: TGTGCCAGCAGCGGGAGGACAGGGACCTACCAAGAGACCCAGTACTTC. Its translation is CASSGRTGTYQETQYF.

CDR3 protein: CASAGLLHDSPLHF. The CDR3 DNA reads TGTGCTAGTGCCGGACTATTGCACGATTCACCCCTCCACTTT. The chain links TRBV12-5 to TRBJ1-6, with unresolved D. The V gene lost 7 bases and the J gene lost 8 bases, with 15 bases spanning the gap. Germline V gene lookup returns CDR1 LGHNT and CDR2 FRNRAP. The CDR3 contains 14 residues.

The gene calls are TRBV27 and TRBJ1-2; tentative D call: TRBD1 (6 bases). The CDR3 spans 14 residues. The ends were cut back, 7 bases at V and 8 bases at J, with 20 bases in the middle. CDR1 is MNHEY, CDR2 SMNVEV, per germline (reference sequence). CDR3 sequence (DNA): TGTGCCAGCAATCGAGGCGGGGGGCTGGGGGGCTACACCTTC. This encodes CASNRGGGLGGYTF.

Many counts were recorded for this clonotype. The chain employs TRBV7-2 and TRBJ2-7; TRBD2 might be the D (6 bases). The CDR3 is 15 amino acids. V was cut by 5 bases and J by 4 bases, with 18 bases left in between. Germline V gene sequence: CDR1 SGHTA, CDR2 FQGNSA. CDR3 DNA sequence: TGTGCCAGCAGCGCCCGTGGAGGGATTCAATACGAGCAGTACTTC. It translates to CASSARGGIQYEQYF.